Below, 3 T cell receptor beta chains from the same sample are listed, as sequenced in a study of T cell changes during pregnancy in multiple sclerosis. Only in-frame clones appear in the TCRdb table, and some are missing; sequencing was by immunoSEQ multiplex PCR. Found here are approximately 43,000 clones, 90% of them singletons; the top ten hold about 9.1%. The source material was CD8+ T cells from peripheral blood mononuclear cells, sampled in the first trimester of pregnancy. These receptors were taken from a female donor with multiple sclerosis, enrolled in a pregnancy study.

The rearrangement joins TRBV10-2 to TRBJ2-7; TRBD1 matches 7 bases. In germline, CDR1 is WSHSY, CDR2 SAAADI. Losses at the gene ends were 7 bases for V and 1 base for J; bases not matched to a gene: 7. The CDR3 has 14 residues. This chain's CDR3 is CASTATGRSYEQYF. The CDR3 bases are TGCGCCAGCACGGCGACAGGGCGGTCCTACGAGCAGTACTTC.

The chain carries TRBV19 and TRBJ2-1, with 10 bases matching TRBD2. The CDR3 extends over 16 amino acids. With 6 bases clipped from V and 4 bases from J, the junction kept 9 bases outside the gene matches. From germline, CDR1 is LNHDA and CDR2 SQIVND (reference sequence). The CDR3 protein is CASSSPRTSGYNEQFF. As DNA, the CDR3 is TGTGCCAGTAGCTCACCCAGGACTAGCGGTTACAATGAGCAGTTCTTC.

This CDR3 is CASSADRGDNQPQHF. CDR3 nucleotides: TGTGCCAGCAGTGCGGACAGGGGAGACAATCAGCCCCAGCATTTT. This rearrangement joins TRBV28 to TRBJ1-5, with 9 bases matching TRBD1. This CDR3 spans 15 amino acids. Germline assignment: CDR1 MDHEN and CDR2 SYDVKM. The J segment lost 3 bases and the V segment lost 5 bases, leaving 5 bases of the junction unmatched.